The 4 T cell receptor beta chains presented below share a single source sample, sequenced in a study of blood T cell repertoires in COVID-19. Data came from immunoSEQ multiplex PCR; TCRdb stores just in-frame clones and leaves some out. Of a few hundred thousand clones listed, around 91% were seen once; the top ten hold over 0.95%. Sequencing was done on a sample of PBMCs or T cells enriched from blood (not recorded which). The receptors derive from a man younger than 30 who had recovered from COVID-19.

The chain recombines TRBV29-1 with TRBJ2-3; TRBD2 matches 10 bases. Trimming cost V 7 bases and J 1 base; bases outside gene matches: 2. The CDR3 consists of 13 residues. Germline V lookup: CDR1 SQVTM, CDR2 ANQGSEA. The CDR3 protein is CSAGTSGTDTQYF. The CDR3 DNA sequence: TGCAGCGCCGGGACTAGCGGCACAGATACGCAGTATTTT.

This chain connects TRBV2 to TRBJ2-7, with 9 bases lining up with TRBD2. The CDR3 contains 15 residues. Germline V gives CDR1 SNHLY, CDR2 FYNNEI. V shed 3 bases and J 6 bases; nucleotides not matched to a gene: 9. The CDR3 sequence: CASSDIAGVLSEQYF. The DNA for the CDR3 is TGTGCCAGCAGTGATATAGCGGGAGTTCTCTCCGAGCAGTACTTC.

The J gene is TRBJ1-2, the V gene TRBV6-5; D is perhaps TRBD1 (5 bases). Looked up from germline, CDR1 is MNHEY and CDR2 is SVGAGI. This CDR3 comprises 13 residues. V was cut by 0 bases and J by 8 bases, with 10 bases left in between. CDR3 in amino acids: CASSYSGVKGYTF. As DNA, the CDR3 is TGTGCCAGCAGTTACTCAGGGGTTAAGGGCTACACCTTC.

The gene calls are TRBV2 and TRBJ2-2, with TRBD2 matching 10 bases. The length of the CDR3 is 16 residues. CDR1 and CDR2 from the germline V gene are SNHLY and FYNNEI. With V trimmed by 3 bases and J by 0 bases, 1 base remained unmatched. The CDR3 region is CASSDGLAANTGELFF. The CDR3 DNA reads as TGTGCCAGCAGTGACGGACTAGCGGCGAACACCGGGGAGCTGTTTTTT. Using reference TRBV2 and TRBJ2-2 for the parts outside the CDR3, the full variable domain is EPEVTQTPSHQVTQMGQEVILRCVPISNHLYFYWYRQILGQKVEFLVSFYNNEISEKSEIFDDQFSVERPDGSNFTLKIRSTKLEDSAMYFCASSDGLAANTGELFFGEGSRLTVL.